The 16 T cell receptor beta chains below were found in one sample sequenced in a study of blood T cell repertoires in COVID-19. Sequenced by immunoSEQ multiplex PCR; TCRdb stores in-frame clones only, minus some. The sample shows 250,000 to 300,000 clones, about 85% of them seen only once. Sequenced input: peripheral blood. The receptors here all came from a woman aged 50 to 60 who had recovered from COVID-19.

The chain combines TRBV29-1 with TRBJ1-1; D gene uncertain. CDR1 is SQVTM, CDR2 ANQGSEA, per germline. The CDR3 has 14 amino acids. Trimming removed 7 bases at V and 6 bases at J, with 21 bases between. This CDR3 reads CSAATSGWSAEAFF. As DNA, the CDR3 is TGCAGCGCCGCAACTTCGGGATGGTCGGCTGAAGCTTTCTTT. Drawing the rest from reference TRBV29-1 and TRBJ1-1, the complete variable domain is SAVISQKPSRDICQRGTSLTIQCQVDSQVTMMFWYRQQPGQSLTLIATANQGSEATYESGFVIDKFPISRPNLTFSTLTVSNMSPEDSSIYLCSAATSGWSAEAFFGQGTRLTVV.

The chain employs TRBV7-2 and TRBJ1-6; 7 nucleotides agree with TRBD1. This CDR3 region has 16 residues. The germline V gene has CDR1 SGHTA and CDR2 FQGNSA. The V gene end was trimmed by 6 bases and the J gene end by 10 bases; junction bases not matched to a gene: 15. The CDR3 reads CASRSPGTAMSSPLHF. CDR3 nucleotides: TGTGCCAGCAGATCCCCCGGGACAGCAATGAGCTCACCCCTCCACTTT.

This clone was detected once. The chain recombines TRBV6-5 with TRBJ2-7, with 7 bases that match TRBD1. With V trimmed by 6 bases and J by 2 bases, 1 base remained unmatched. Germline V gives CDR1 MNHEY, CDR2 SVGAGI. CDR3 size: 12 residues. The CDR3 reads CASRTGPYEQYF. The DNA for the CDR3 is TGTGCCAGCAGGACAGGGCCCTACGAGCAGTACTTC.

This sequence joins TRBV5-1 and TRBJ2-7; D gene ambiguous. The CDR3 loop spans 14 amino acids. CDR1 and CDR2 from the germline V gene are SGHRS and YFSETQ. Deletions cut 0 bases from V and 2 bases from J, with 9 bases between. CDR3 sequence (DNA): TGCGCCAGCAGCTTGGTTTCAGTTACCTACGAGCAGTACTTC. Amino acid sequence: CASSLVSVTYEQYF.

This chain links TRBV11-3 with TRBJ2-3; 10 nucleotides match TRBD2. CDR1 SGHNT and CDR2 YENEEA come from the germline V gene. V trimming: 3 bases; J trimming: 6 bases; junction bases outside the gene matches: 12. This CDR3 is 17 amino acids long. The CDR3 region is CASSLGSGGAVPDTQYF. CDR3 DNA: TGTGCCAGCAGCTTGGGGAGCGGGGGGGCTGTTCCGGATACGCAGTATTTT. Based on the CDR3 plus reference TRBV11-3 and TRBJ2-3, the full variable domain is EAGVVQSPRYKIIEKKQPVAFWCNPISGHNTLYWYLQNLGQGPELLIRYENEEAVDDSQLPKDRFSAERLKGVDSTLKIQPAELGDSAVYLCASSLGSGGAVPDTQYFGPGTRLTVL.

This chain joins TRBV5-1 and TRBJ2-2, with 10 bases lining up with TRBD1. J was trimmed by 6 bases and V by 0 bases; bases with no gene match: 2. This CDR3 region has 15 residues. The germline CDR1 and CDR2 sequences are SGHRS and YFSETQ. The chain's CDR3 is CASSLGQGAAGELFF. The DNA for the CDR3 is TGCGCCAGCAGCTTGGGACAGGGGGCCGCCGGGGAGCTGTTTTTT.

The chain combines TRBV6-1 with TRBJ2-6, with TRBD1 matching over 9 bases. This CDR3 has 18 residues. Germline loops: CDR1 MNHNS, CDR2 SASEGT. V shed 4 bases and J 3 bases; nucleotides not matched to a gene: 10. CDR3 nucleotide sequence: TGTGCCAGCAGTGCCCCCGGACAGGGGTTAGGTGGGGCCAACGTCCTGACTTTC. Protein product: CASSAPGQGLGGANVLTF.

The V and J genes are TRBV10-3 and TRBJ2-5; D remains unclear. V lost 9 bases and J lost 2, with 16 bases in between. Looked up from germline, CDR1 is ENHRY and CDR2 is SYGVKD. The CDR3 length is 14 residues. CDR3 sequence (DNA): TGTGCCATATCATCTAAGAGAGGACAAGAGACCCAGTACTTC. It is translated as CAISSKRGQETQYF.

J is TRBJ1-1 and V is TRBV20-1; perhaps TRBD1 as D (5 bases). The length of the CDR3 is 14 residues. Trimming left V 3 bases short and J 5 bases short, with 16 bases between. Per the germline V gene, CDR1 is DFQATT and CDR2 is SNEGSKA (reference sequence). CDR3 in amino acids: CSASWRQISTEAFF. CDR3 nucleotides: TGCAGTGCTAGTTGGAGACAGATCAGTACTGAAGCTTTCTTT.

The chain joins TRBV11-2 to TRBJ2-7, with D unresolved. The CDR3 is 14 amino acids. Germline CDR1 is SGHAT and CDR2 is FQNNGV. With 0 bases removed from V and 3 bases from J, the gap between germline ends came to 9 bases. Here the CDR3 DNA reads TGTGCCAGCAGCTTAGATCGCATCGGCTACGAGCAGTACTTC. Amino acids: CASSLDRIGYEQYF.

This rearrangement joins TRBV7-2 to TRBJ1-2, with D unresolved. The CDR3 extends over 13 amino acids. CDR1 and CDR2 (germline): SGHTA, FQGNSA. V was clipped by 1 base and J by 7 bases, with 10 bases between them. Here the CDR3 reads CASSLGLGSGYTF. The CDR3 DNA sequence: TGTGCCAGCAGCTTAGGGTTGGGGAGTGGCTACACCTTC.

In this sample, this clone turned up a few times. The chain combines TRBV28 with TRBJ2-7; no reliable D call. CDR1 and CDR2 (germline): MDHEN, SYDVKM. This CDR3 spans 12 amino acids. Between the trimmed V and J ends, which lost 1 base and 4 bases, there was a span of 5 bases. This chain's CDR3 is CASSLSMYEQYF. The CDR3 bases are TGTGCCAGCAGTTTATCCATGTACGAGCAGTACTTC.

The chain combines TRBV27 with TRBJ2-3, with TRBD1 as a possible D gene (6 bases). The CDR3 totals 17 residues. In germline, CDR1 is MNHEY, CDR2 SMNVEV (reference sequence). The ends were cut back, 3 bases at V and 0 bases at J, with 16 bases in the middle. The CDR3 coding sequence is TGTGCCAGCAGTTTCGGACAGAGCCCCTCTAGCACAGATACGCAGTATTTT. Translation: CASSFGQSPSSTDTQYF.

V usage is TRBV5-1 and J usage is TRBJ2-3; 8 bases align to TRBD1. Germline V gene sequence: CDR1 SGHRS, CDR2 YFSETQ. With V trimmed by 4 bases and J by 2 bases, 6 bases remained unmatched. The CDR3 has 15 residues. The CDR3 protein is CASSPDRGPTDTQYF. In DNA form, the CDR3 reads TGCGCCAGCAGCCCTGACAGGGGACCCACAGATACGCAGTATTTT.

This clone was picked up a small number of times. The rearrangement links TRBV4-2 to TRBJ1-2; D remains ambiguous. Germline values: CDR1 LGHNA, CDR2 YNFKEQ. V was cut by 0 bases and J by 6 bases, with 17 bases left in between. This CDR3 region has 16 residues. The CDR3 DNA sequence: TGTGCCAGCAGCCAAGATGTTCCCGGGAGATTAAATGGCTACACCTTC. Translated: CASSQDVPGRLNGYTF.

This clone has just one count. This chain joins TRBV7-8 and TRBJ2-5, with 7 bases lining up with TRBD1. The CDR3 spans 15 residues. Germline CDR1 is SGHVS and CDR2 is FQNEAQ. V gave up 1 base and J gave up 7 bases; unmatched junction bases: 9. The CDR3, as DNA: TGTGCCAGCAGCTTAGAGGTCCAGGGGGTTGGGACCCAGTACTTC. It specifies CASSLEVQGVGTQYF.